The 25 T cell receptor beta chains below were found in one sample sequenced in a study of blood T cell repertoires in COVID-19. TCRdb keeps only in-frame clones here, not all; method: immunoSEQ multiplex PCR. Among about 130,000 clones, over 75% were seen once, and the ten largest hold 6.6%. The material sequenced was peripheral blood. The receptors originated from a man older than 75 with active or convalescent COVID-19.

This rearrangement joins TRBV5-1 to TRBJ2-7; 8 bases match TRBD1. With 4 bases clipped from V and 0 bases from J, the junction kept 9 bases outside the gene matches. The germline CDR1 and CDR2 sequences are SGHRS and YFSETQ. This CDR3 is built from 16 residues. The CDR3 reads CASSGGGQVSSYEQYF. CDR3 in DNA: TGCGCCAGCAGCGGAGGGGGACAGGTCAGCTCCTACGAGCAGTACTTC.

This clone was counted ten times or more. DNA for the CDR3: TGCAGCGTTGTGGAGGCTAGCGGGAGCTACGAGCAGTACTTC. Protein: CSVVEASGSYEQYF. The chain employs TRBV29-1 and TRBJ2-7, with 10 bases aligning to TRBD2. Germline V gene lookup returns CDR1 SQVTM and CDR2 ANQGSEA. The ends lost 4 bases at V and 3 bases at J; junction bases unmatched: 6. The CDR3 is 14 amino acids.

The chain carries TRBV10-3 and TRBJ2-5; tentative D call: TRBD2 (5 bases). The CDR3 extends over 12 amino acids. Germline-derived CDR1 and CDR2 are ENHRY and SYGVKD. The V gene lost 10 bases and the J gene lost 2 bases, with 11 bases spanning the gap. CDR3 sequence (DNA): TGTGCCACCGGAGGAGATCAAGAGACCCAGTACTTC. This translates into CATGGDQETQYF.

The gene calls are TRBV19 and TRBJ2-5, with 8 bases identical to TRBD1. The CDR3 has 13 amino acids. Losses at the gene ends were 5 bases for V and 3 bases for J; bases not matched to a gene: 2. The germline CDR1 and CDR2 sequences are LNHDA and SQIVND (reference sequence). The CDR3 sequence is CASSVDREETQYF. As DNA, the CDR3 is TGTGCCAGTAGTGTGGACAGGGAAGAGACCCAGTACTTC.

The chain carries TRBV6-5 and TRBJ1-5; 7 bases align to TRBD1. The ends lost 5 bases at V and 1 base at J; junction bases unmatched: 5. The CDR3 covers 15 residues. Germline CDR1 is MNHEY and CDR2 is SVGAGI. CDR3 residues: CASSIDRVSNQPQHF. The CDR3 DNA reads TGTGCCAGCAGTATAGACAGGGTAAGCAATCAGCCCCAGCATTTT.

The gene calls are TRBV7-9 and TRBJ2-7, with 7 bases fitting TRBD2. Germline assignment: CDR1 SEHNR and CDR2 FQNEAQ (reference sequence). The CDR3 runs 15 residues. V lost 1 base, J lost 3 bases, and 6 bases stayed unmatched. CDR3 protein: CASSLGRERFYEQYF. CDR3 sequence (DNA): TGTGCCAGCAGCTTAGGGCGGGAGAGGTTCTACGAGCAGTACTTC.

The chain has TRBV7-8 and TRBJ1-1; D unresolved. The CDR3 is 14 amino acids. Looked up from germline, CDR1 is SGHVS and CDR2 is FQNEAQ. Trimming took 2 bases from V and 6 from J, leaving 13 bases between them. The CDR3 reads CASSLNIGSPEAFF. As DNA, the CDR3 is TGTGCCAGCAGCTTAAACATTGGTTCCCCTGAAGCTTTCTTT. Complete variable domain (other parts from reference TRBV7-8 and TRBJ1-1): GAGVSQSPRYKVAKRGQDVALRCDPISGHVSLFWYQQALGQGPEFLTYFQNEAQLDKSGLPSDRFFAERPEGSVSTLKIQRTQQEDSAVYLCASSLNIGSPEAFFGQGTRLTVV.

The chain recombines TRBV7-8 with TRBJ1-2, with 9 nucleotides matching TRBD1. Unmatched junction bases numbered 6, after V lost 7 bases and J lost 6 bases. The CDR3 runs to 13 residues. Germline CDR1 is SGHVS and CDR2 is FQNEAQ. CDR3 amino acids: CASNRQGENGYTF. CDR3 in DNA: TGTGCCAGCAACCGACAGGGGGAGAATGGCTACACCTTC.

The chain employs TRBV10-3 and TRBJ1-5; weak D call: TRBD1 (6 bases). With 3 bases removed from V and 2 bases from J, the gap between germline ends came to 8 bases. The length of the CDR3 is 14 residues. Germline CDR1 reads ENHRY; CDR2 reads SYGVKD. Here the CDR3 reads CAISEGGGNQPQHF. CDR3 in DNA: TGTGCCATCAGTGAAGGGGGTGGCAATCAGCCCCAGCATTTT.

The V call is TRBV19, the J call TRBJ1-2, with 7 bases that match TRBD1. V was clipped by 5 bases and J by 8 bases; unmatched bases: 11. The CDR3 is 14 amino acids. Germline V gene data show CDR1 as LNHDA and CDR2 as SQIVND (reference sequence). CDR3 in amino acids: CASSSTGKTGGYTF. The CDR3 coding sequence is TGTGCCAGTAGTTCCACGGGAAAGACAGGGGGCTACACCTTC. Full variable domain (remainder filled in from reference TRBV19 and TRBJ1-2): DGGITQSPKYLFRKEGQNVTLSCEQNLNHDAMYWYRQDPGQGLRLIYYSQIVNDFQKGDIAEGYSVSREKKESFPLTVTSAQKNPTAFYLCASSSTGKTGGYTFGSGTRLTVV.

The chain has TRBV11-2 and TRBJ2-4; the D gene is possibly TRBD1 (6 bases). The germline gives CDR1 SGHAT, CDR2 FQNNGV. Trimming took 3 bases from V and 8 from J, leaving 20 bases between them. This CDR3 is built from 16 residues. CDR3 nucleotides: TGTGCCAGCAGCTTGTTGGGGGCGCGTAGGAGCGACATTCAGTACTTC. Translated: CASSLLGARRSDIQYF.

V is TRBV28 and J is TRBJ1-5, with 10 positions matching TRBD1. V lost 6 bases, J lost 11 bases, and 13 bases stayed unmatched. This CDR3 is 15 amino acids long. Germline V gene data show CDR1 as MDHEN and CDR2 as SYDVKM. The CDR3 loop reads CASRPGQGVHGAQHF. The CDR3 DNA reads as TGTGCCAGCAGGCCCGGACAGGGGGTCCATGGGGCCCAGCATTTT.

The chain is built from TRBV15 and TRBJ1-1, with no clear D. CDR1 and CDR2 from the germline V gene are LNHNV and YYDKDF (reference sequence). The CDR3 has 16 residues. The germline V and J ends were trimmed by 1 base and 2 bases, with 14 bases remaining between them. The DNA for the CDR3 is TGTGCCACCAGCAGAGGTATAGAAGTCCAAAACACTGAAGCTTTCTTT. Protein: CATSRGIEVQNTEAFF.

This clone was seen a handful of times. DNA of the CDR3: TGCAGCGTTGAAGATCCCGGGTATCAAGGCACAGATACGCAGTATTTT. It encodes CSVEDPGYQGTDTQYF. The chain carries TRBV29-1 and TRBJ2-3, with D unresolved. The V end was cut by 0 bases, the J end by 1 base, with 14 bases between. From germline, CDR1 is SQVTM and CDR2 ANQGSEA. The CDR3 has 16 residues.

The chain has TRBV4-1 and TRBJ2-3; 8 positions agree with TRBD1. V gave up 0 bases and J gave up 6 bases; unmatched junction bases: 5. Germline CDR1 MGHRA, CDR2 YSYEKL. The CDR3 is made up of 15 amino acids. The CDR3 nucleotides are TGCGCCAGCAGCCAAGAGGGGACAGGAAAGGATACGCAGTATTTT. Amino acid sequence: CASSQEGTGKDTQYF.

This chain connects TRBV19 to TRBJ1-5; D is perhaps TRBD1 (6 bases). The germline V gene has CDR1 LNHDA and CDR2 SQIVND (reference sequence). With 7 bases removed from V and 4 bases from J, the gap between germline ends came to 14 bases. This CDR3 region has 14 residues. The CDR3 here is CASTRTVTNQPQHF. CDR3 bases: TGTGCCAGTACACGGACAGTAACTAATCAGCCCCAGCATTTT.

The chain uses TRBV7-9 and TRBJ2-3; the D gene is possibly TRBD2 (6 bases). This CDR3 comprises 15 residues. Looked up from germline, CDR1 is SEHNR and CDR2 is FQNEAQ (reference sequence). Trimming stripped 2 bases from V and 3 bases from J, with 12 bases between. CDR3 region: CASSLSLASTDTQYF. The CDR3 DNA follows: TGTGCCAGCAGCTTAAGTCTAGCGAGTACAGATACGCAGTATTTT.

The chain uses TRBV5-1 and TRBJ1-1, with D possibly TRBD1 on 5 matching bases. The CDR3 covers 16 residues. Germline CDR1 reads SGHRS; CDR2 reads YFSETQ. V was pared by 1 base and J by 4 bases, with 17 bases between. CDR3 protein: CASSLTAGRSGTEAFF. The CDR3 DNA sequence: TGCGCCAGCAGCTTGACGGCAGGGAGGTCAGGCACTGAAGCTTTCTTT.

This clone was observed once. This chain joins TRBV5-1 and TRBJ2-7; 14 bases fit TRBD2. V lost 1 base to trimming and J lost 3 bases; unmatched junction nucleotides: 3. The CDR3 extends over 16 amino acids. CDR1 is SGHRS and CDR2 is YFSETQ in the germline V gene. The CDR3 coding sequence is TGCGCCAGCAGCTTGATTGGGACTAGCGGGAGCTACGAGCAGTACTTC. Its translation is CASSLIGTSGSYEQYF.

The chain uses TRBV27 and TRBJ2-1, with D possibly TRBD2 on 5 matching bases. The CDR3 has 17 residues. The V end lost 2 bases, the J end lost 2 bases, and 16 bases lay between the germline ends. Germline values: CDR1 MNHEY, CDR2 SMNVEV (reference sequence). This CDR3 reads CASSLRAVISAYNEQFF. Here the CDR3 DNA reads TGTGCCAGCAGTTTACGGGCGGTAATTAGCGCCTACAATGAGCAGTTCTTC.

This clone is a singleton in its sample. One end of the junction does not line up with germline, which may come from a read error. CDR3 in amino acids: CASSWGRRGSTSEKLFF. The CDR3 DNA follows: TGTGCCAGCAGTTGGGGCCGTCGGGGGTCCACTAGTGAAAAACTGTTTTTT. The chain joins TRBV27 to TRBJ1-4, with D tentatively TRBD1 (5 bases). CDR1 is MNHEY, CDR2 SMNVEV, per germline (reference sequence). CDR3 size: 17 residues. Complete variable domain (other parts from reference TRBV27 and TRBJ1-4): EAQVTQNPRYLITVTGKKLTVTCSQNMNHEYMSWYRQDPGLGLRQIYYSMNVEVTDKGDVPEGYKVSRKEKRNFPLILESPSPNQTSLYFCASSWGRRGSTSEKLFFGSGTQLSVL.

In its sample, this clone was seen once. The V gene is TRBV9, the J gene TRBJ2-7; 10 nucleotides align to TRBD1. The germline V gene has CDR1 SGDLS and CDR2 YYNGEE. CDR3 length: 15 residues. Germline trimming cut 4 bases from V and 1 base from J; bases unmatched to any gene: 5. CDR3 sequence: CASSFGTGASYEQYF. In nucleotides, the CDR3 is TGTGCCAGCAGCTTCGGGACAGGGGCGTCCTACGAGCAGTACTTC.

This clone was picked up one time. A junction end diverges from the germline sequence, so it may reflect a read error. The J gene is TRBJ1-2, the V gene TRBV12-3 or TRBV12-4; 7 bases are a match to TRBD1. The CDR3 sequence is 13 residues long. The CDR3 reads CASSSQGHYDYTF. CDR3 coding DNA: TGTGCCAGCAGTTCACAGGGGCACTATGACTACACCTTC.

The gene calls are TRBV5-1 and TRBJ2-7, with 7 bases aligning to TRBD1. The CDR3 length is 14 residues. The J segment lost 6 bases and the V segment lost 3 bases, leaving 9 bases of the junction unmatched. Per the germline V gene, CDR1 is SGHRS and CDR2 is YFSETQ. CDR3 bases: TGCGCCAGCAGCTATAATGACAGGGTTGGCGAGCAGTACTTC. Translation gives CASSYNDRVGEQYF.

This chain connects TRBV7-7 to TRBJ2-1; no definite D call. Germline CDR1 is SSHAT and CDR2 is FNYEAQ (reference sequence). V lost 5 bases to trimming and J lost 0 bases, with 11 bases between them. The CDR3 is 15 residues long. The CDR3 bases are TGTGCCAGCAGCCCTTTCAGAAGCTCCTACAATGAGCAGTTCTTC. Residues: CASSPFRSSYNEQFF.